The present T cell receptor beta chain was sequenced within a study of T cells in Graves' hyperthyroidism and ophthalmopathy. Findings and caveats of the study: Most clonotypes expanded in thyroid above 0.001 were likewise present in blood.

TCR beta CDR3 regions were amplified from RNA transcripts. A first-round RT-PCR of the TCR CDR3 used the HTBI primer set. TCRdb reprocessed the multiplex PCR reads via MiXCR and lists one record per CDR3 protein. This sample has around 420,000 distinct CDR3 sequences; around 14% occur once, and the top ten carry about 7.7%. Germline values: CDR1 SGHTA, CDR2 FQGNSA. This CDR3 is built from 15 residues. V lost 5 bases, J lost 4 bases, and 17 bases lay in between. Concerning this clonotype itself: Its cognate antigen is unknown.

The genes are TRBV7-2 and TRBJ2-5; D is possibly TRBD1 (6 bases). The source is a woman younger than 30 with Graves' hyperthyroidism. The specimen was blood. The DNA for the CDR3 is TGTGCCAGCAGCCGTATGACAGGAAGTCGAGAGACCCAGTACTTC. Translation: CASSRMTGSRETQYF.